This T cell receptor beta chain was identified during a study of blood T cell repertoires in COVID-19. Study at large: Sites across the United States, Italy and Spain contributed samples from acute and convalescent COVID-19. Nucleic acid was either cDNA or gDNA, and it came from T cells, B-cell-depleted T cells, or PBMCs.

The CDR3 has 12 amino acids. Germline loops: CDR1 SGHTS, CDR2 YDEGEE. Trimming shortened V by 8 bases and J by 5 bases, and 11 bases separated the two germline ends. As processed by the authors: Reference gene primers were amplified, and this amplification served to estimate nucleated cell counts. Only in-frame clones appear in the TCRdb table, and some are missing; sequencing was by immunoSEQ multiplex PCR. That table gives V, J and clone size, and the DNA gave D and trimming. The data hold 200,000 to 250,000 clones, with more than 70% observed a single time. The chain links TRBV5-8 to TRBJ1-5, with D uncertain. The TCR comes from a woman of 80 years or more with acute or convalescent COVID-19. Sample: peripheral blood. DNA for the CDR3: TGTGCCAGTGAGAGGAGGGATCAGCCCCAGCATTTT. This translates into CASERRDQPQHF.